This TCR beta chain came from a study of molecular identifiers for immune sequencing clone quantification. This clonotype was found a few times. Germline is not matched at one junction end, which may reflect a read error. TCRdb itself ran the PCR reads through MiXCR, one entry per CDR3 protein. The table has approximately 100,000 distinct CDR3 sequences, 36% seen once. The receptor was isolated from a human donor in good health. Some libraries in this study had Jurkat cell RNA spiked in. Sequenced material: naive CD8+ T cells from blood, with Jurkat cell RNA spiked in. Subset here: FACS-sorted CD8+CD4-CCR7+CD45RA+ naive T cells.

The CDR3 protein is CASGLYRFTEAFF. For the CDR3, the DNA is TGTGCCAGCGGTTTGTACCGCTTCACTGAAGCTTTCTTT. The chain couples TRBV27 to TRBJ1-1; D gene ambiguous. This CDR3 contains 13 residues. CDR1 is MNHEY, CDR2 SMNVEV, per germline (reference sequence).